Below are 11 T cell receptor beta chains sequenced from a single sample in a study of beta chain features in type 1 diabetes. Every isolated RNA sample was fully reverse transcribed, so sequencing captured expressed TCRB transcripts. Repertoires were generated with immunoSEQ multiplex PCR, while TCRdb's copy carries only in-frame clones and drops some. The sample contains 450,000 to 600,000 clones, approximately 30% of which appear only once. Material: naive CD4+ T cells from blood. These receptors were taken from a young man in good health.

A few counts support this clone. This rearrangement joins TRBV7-9 to TRBJ2-1; D uncertain. V was pared by 5 bases and J by 0 bases, with 11 bases between. The CDR3 consists of 15 residues. Per germline, CDR1 SEHNR and CDR2 FQNEAQ (reference sequence). The CDR3 here is CASSLGRASYNEQFF. The CDR3 nucleotides read TGTGCCAGCAGCCTTGGTCGAGCCTCCTACAATGAGCAGTTCTTC.

This sequence joins TRBV5-1 and TRBJ2-5; no definite D call. Germline CDR1 is SGHRS and CDR2 is YFSETQ. The CDR3 has 14 residues. The germline V and J ends were trimmed by 0 bases and 7 bases, with 13 bases remaining between them. The DNA for the CDR3 is TGCGCCAGCAGCTTGGCCTCGCTGTGGGTGACCCAGTACTTC. It is translated as CASSLASLWVTQYF.

This chain joins TRBV15 and TRBJ2-7; unclear D gene. V was trimmed by 6 bases and J by 2 bases, leaving 11 bases between them. Per germline, CDR1 LNHNV and CDR2 YYDKDF (reference sequence). The CDR3 loop spans 13 amino acids. The CDR3: CATSTDGAYEQYF. For the CDR3, the DNA is TGTGCCACCAGTACCGACGGAGCCTACGAGCAGTACTTC.

This sequence joins TRBV9 and TRBJ2-1; 9 bases line up with TRBD2. Germline values: CDR1 SGDLS, CDR2 YYNGEE. The CDR3 spans 15 residues. The V and J ends lost 5 bases and 7 bases, in that order; junction bases with no gene match: 10. CDR3 DNA: TGTGCCAGCAGTTCTAGCGGGACGGGCGGAAATGAGCAGTTCTTC. Translating it yields CASSSSGTGGNEQFF. The full variable domain, completed using reference TRBV9 and TRBJ2-1, is DSGVTQTPKHLITATGQRVTLRCSPRSGDLSVYWYQQSLDQGLQFLIQYYNGEERAKGNILERFSAQQFPDLHSELNLSSLELGDSALYFCASSSSGTGGNEQFFGPGTRLTVL.

The chain links TRBV7-9 to TRBJ1-2; D might be TRBD1 (6 bases). The V gene lost 5 bases and the J gene lost 2 bases, with 9 bases spanning the gap. The CDR3 loop spans 13 amino acids. Germline CDR1 and CDR2: SEHNR and FQNEAQ (reference sequence). Here the CDR3 DNA reads TGTGCCAGCAGCCCCGACAGGAACTATGGCTACACCTTC. Translated, it gives CASSPDRNYGYTF.

The chain links TRBV5-1 to TRBJ2-5, with D perhaps given as TRBD1 or TRBD2 (5 bases each). Germline assignment: CDR1 SGHRS and CDR2 YFSETQ. The CDR3 extends over 13 amino acids. The V end was cut by 0 bases, the J end by 7 bases, with 10 bases between. For the CDR3, the DNA is TGCGCCAGCAGCTTGGGGGACGGAGCGACCCAGTACTTC. As protein: CASSLGDGATQYF. The full variable domain, its missing parts supplied by reference TRBV5-1 and TRBJ2-5, is KAGVTQTPRYLIKTRGQQVTLSCSPISGHRSVSWYQQTPGQGLQFLFEYFSETQRNKGNFPGRFSGRQFSNSRSEMNVSTLELGDSALYLCASSLGDGATQYFGPGTRLLVL.

The table lists this clone with a few counts. This rearrangement joins TRBV30 to TRBJ2-7; D remains ambiguous. Trimming took off 0 bases at V and 2 bases at J, with 8 bases between the two ends. Germline V gene data show CDR1 as GTSNPN and CDR2 as SVGIG (reference sequence). This CDR3 has 13 amino acids. This chain's CDR3 is CAWSVRRPYEQYF. The CDR3 DNA reads TGTGCCTGGAGTGTACGACGGCCCTACGAGCAGTACTTC. The full variable domain, with the rest looked up from reference TRBV30 and TRBJ2-7, is SQTIHQWPATLVQPVGSPLSLECTVEGTSNPNLYWYRQAAGRGLQLLFYSVGIGQISSEVPQNLSASRPQDRQFILSSKKLLLSDSGFYLCAWSVRRPYEQYFGPGTRLTVT.

This clone was seen only a few times. In DNA form, the CDR3 reads TGTGCCAGCAGCTCGGGACTAGCGGGACTAGATACGCAGTATTTT. Translated: CASSSGLAGLDTQYF. The chain has TRBV11-1 and TRBJ2-3; TRBD2 matches 13 bases. This CDR3 spans 15 amino acids. Losses at the gene ends were 4 bases for V and 5 bases for J; bases not matched to a gene: 3. CDR1 and CDR2 (germline): SGHAT, FQDESV (reference sequence).

J is TRBJ2-7 and V is TRBV29-1, with 7 bases matching TRBD1. CDR3 length: 11 amino acids. V was pared by 6 bases and J by 4 bases, with 3 bases of the junction left unmatched. CDR1 is SQVTM, CDR2 ANQGSEA, per germline. The CDR3 here is CSVKTGYEQYF. CDR3 nucleotide sequence: TGCAGCGTAAAGACAGGGTACGAGCAGTACTTC.

The chain couples TRBV11-3 to TRBJ2-1; D remains unclear. CDR1 is SGHNT and CDR2 is YENEEA in the germline V gene. This CDR3 comprises 13 residues. V gave up 8 bases and J gave up 2 bases, with 10 bases separating them. CDR3 bases: TGTGCCAGCGCCGATCCGACCTACAATGAGCAGTTCTTC. Translation: CASADPTYNEQFF.

This chain uses TRBV7-2 with TRBJ2-6; no reliable D call. Trimming cost V 1 base and J 0 bases, with 7 bases left between them. This CDR3 comprises 16 residues. Germline values: CDR1 SGHTA, CDR2 FQGNSA. DNA of the CDR3: TGTGCCAGCAGCTTAGTTCGGAGCTCTGGGGCCAACGTCCTGACTTTC. Translation gives CASSLVRSSGANVLTF.